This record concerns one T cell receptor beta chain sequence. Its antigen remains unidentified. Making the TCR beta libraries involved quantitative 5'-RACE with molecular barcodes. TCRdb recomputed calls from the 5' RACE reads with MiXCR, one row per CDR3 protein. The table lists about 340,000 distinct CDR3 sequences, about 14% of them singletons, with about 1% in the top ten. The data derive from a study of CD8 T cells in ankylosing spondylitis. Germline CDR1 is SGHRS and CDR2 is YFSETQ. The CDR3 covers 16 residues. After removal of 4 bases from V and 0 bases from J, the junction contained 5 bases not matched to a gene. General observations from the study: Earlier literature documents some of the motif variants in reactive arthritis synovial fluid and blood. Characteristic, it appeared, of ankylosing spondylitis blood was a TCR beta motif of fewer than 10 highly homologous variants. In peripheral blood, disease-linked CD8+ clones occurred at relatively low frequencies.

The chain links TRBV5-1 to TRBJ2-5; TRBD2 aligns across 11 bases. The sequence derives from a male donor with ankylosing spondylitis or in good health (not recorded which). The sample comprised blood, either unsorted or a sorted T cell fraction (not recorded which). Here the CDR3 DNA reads TGCGCCAGCAGCCCTATAGCGGGGGGGTACCAAGAGACCCAGTACTTC. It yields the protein CASSPIAGGYQETQYF.